Here is one T cell receptor (beta chain) with its context. The selected patients with pancreatic ductal adenocarcinoma had surgery but no neoadjuvant therapy. From germline, CDR1 is SGHNT and CDR2 YYREEE (reference sequence). V was trimmed by 3 bases and J by 1 base, leaving 13 bases between them. The CDR3 totals 15 residues. These data belong to a study of T cells in pancreatic ductal adenocarcinoma. Some clones are missing from TCRdb's copy, which holds only in-frame ones; the method was immunoSEQ multiplex PCR. The data show tens of thousands of clones, around 94% seen once. The V call is TRBV5-4, the J call TRBJ2-5; the D call may be TRBD1 or TRBD2 (5 bases each). The sample taken for sequencing was PBMCs. The receptor was derived from a human donor with pancreatic ductal adenocarcinoma. The CDR3 coding sequence is TGTGCCAGCAGCTACCACTGGGACCTCCAAGAGACCCAGTACTTC. As protein: CASSYHWDLQETQYF.